Each of the 23 T cell receptor beta chains below was sequenced from the same sample in a study of OX40 agonist ivuxolimab in advanced cancers. Clones were read by immunoSEQ multiplex PCR, and TCRdb kept only the in-frame ones, dropping some. Of 66,000 or so clones listed, around 90% are singletons. The sample consisted of CD4+ or CD8+ T cells sorted from blood, taken in a trial of the OX40 agonist ivuxolimab. These receptors were taken from an adult with an advanced solid tumor such as melanoma, head and neck, liver or kidney cancer.

Here the CDR3 reads CSVEGGIPVGGYTF. In DNA form, the CDR3 reads TGCAGCGTTGAAGGAGGCATTCCTGTCGGTGGCTACACCTTC. The chain combines TRBV29-1 with TRBJ1-2; D not resolved. V was shortened by 1 base and J by 7 bases, with 16 bases between the two germline ends. The CDR3 totals 14 residues. CDR1 is SQVTM and CDR2 is ANQGSEA in the germline V gene. The full variable domain, completed using reference TRBV29-1 and TRBJ1-2, is SAVISQKPSRDICQRGTSLTIQCQVDSQVTMMFWYRQQPGQSLTLIATANQGSEATYESGFVIDKFPISRPNLTFSTLTVSNMSPEDSSIYLCSVEGGIPVGGYTFGSGTRLTVV.

This chain links TRBV19 with TRBJ2-3; D gene ambiguous. V was cut by 0 bases and J by 2 bases, with 3 bases left in between. The CDR3 covers 13 residues. CDR1 LNHDA and CDR2 SQIVND come from the germline V gene (reference sequence). The CDR3 nucleotides are TGTGCCAGTAGTATAGACGACACAGATACGCAGTATTTT. Its translation is CASSIDDTDTQYF.

This chain uses TRBV25-1 with TRBJ2-3; the D call may be TRBD1 or TRBD2 (6 bases each). The germline V and J ends were trimmed by 6 bases and 4 bases, with 20 bases remaining between them. This CDR3 region has 16 residues. CDR1 MGHDK and CDR2 SYGVNS come from the germline V gene. The CDR3 region is CASRDNRYGGPDTQYF. DNA for the CDR3: TGTGCCAGCAGGGACAACAGGTACGGGGGCCCAGATACGCAGTATTTT.

The chain uses TRBV7-9 and TRBJ1-2, with unresolved D. The V end lost 3 bases, the J end lost 8 bases, and 16 bases lay between the germline ends. CDR1 and CDR2 from the germline V gene are SEHNR and FQNEAQ (reference sequence). The CDR3 runs to 14 residues. The chain's CDR3 is CASSFTDGLRGYTF. DNA for the CDR3: TGTGCCAGCAGCTTTACAGACGGACTACGGGGCTACACCTTC.

The V and J genes are TRBV19 and TRBJ1-4; 8 bases match TRBD1. Germline lookup yields CDR1 LNHDA and CDR2 SQIVND (reference sequence). Trimming at V came to 5 bases and at J to 3 bases, leaving 5 bases not matched to a gene. This CDR3 is 15 amino acids long. The CDR3 loop is CASSAPGQANEKLFF. The CDR3 DNA reads TGTGCCAGTAGTGCTCCGGGACAGGCTAATGAAAAACTGTTTTTT.

A word on this clone: Other DNA variants within this sample encode the same CDR3. The genes are TRBV15 and TRBJ2-7, with D uncertain. CDR3 length equals 14 residues. Trimming took 3 bases from V and 2 from J, leaving 11 bases between them. CDR1 is LNHNV and CDR2 is YYDKDF in the germline V gene (reference sequence). The CDR3 region is CATSRFRGPYEQYF. CDR3 in DNA: TGTGCCACCAGCAGGTTTCGTGGACCCTACGAGCAGTACTTC.

The chain is built from TRBV14 and TRBJ2-1, with D perhaps given as TRBD1 or TRBD2 (5 bases each). The CDR3 spans 16 residues. V was pared by 4 bases and J by 5 bases, with 18 bases between. The V gene's germline CDR1 is SGHDN and CDR2 FVKESK. CDR3 nucleotides: TGTGCCAGCAGCCTATTTCGAGGGACCCGGGACAATGAGCAGTTCTTC. Encoded protein: CASSLFRGTRDNEQFF.

J is TRBJ2-1 and V is TRBV15, with a possible D match to TRBD1 (7 bases). V was cut by 3 bases and J by 14 bases, with 17 bases left in between. The CDR3 has 13 residues. Germline V gene data show CDR1 as LNHNV and CDR2 as YYDKDF (reference sequence). CDR3 sequence: CATSSGLDREEFF. Here the CDR3 DNA reads TGTGCCACCAGCAGTGGGTTAGACAGGGAGGAGTTCTTC.

The chain employs TRBV5-1 and TRBJ2-1; 10 bases align to TRBD1. Germline V gives CDR1 SGHRS, CDR2 YFSETQ. V shed 3 bases and J 8 bases; nucleotides not matched to a gene: 8. CDR3 size: 15 residues. CDR3 protein: CASSWGTGVSDEQFF. The CDR3, as DNA: TGCGCCAGCAGCTGGGGGACAGGGGTCTCCGATGAGCAGTTCTTC.

This chain joins TRBV6-5 and TRBJ1-5; 9 bases align to TRBD1. Germline values: CDR1 MNHEY, CDR2 SVGAGI. With V trimmed by 4 bases and J by 2 bases, 3 bases remained unmatched. CDR3 length equals 15 residues. The CDR3 coding sequence is TGTGCCAGCAGTTCCGGGACAGGGCGCAATCAGCCCCAGCATTTT. Its protein is CASSSGTGRNQPQHF.

The chain carries TRBV28 and TRBJ1-3; TRBD1 aligns across 7 bases. The CDR3 contains 14 residues. Germline V gives CDR1 MDHEN, CDR2 SYDVKM. Trimming removed 6 bases from V and 1 base from J; junction bases left unmatched: 3. The CDR3 region is CASRPGGSGNTIYF. The CDR3 DNA follows: TGTGCCAGCAGGCCAGGGGGGTCTGGAAACACCATATATTTT.

The J gene is TRBJ1-3, the V gene TRBV19; D not certain. CDR1 and CDR2 from the germline V gene are LNHDA and SQIVND (reference sequence). The CDR3 runs to 14 residues. V lost 4 bases and J lost 1, with 8 bases in between. The CDR3 reads CASSSQVSGNTIYF. In nucleotides, the CDR3 is TGTGCCAGTAGTAGCCAGGTATCTGGAAACACCATATATTTT.

The chain couples TRBV6-5 to TRBJ1-4, with 8 positions matching TRBD1. Trimming removed 5 bases from V and 8 bases from J; junction bases left unmatched: 10. Germline V CDR1 and CDR2: MNHEY, SVGAGI. This CDR3 is built from 15 residues. The DNA for the CDR3 is TGTGCCAGCAGTCCTCTACAGGGGGTAGGAGAAAAACTGTTTTTT. Amino acids: CASSPLQGVGEKLFF.

The V call is TRBV28, the J call TRBJ1-3; D remains unclear. The CDR3 is 13 residues long. The germline V gene encodes CDR1 MDHEN and CDR2 SYDVKM. V lost 5 bases and J 0 bases, leaving 5 bases between the germline ends. The CDR3 loop reads CASSGFSGNTIYF. CDR3 nucleotide sequence: TGTGCCAGCAGTGGCTTCTCTGGAAACACCATATATTTT.

V and J are TRBV27 and TRBJ2-6; no firm D call. The ends were cut back, 3 bases at V and 0 bases at J, with 6 bases in the middle. CDR3 length: 15 residues. The germline V gene encodes CDR1 MNHEY and CDR2 SMNVEV (reference sequence). CDR3 sequence reads: CASSFSVSGANVLTF. CDR3 nucleotide sequence: TGTGCCAGCAGTTTCTCGGTCTCTGGGGCCAACGTCCTGACTTTC.

This clone has just one count. The chain has TRBV18 and TRBJ2-7, with a tentative D call TRBD1 (6 bases). The CDR3 has 14 amino acids. Germline V gene lookup returns CDR1 KGHSH and CDR2 LQKENI. Between the trimmed V and J ends, which lost 6 bases and 0 bases, there was a span of 12 bases. CDR3 sequence (DNA): TGTGCCAGCTCGGCAGACAGGAGCTCCTACGAGCAGTACTTC. Amino acid sequence: CASSADRSSYEQYF.

V usage is TRBV14 and J usage is TRBJ2-7; a weak D match, TRBD2 (5 bases). With 1 base removed from V and 7 bases from J, the gap between germline ends came to 11 bases. Germline V gene sequence: CDR1 SGHDN, CDR2 FVKESK. CDR3 length: 13 residues. The CDR3 DNA reads TGTGCCAGCAGCCAAGGAGGGTACGGGGAGCAGTACTTC. This translates into CASSQGGYGEQYF.

This clone was detected a few times. DNA for the CDR3: TGCAGTGTTGAGTTGAACACTGAAGCTTTCTTT. Translation gives CSVELNTEAFF. The chain has TRBV20-1 and TRBJ1-1; no clear D gene. Germline values: CDR1 DFQATT, CDR2 SNEGSKA (reference sequence). Trimming cost V 7 bases and J 0 bases, with 6 bases left between them. This CDR3 is built from 11 residues.

CDR3 protein: CASTPGLSNQPQHF. The CDR3 DNA reads TGTGCCAGCACCCCTGGCCTTAGCAATCAGCCCCAGCATTTT. The chain combines TRBV5-8 with TRBJ1-5, with D unclear. This CDR3 is 14 amino acids long. Germline values: CDR1 SGHTS, CDR2 YDEGEE. The V and J ends lost 6 bases and 0 bases respectively, with 10 bases between them.

The rearrangement uses TRBV11-3 and TRBJ2-1; D uncertain. The CDR3 length is 13 residues. The V gene's germline CDR1 is SGHNT and CDR2 YENEEA. Trimming cost V 5 bases and J 9 bases, with 14 bases left between them. CDR3 DNA: TGTGCCAGCAGCCTTTCCTTAGCACTTGAGCAGTTCTTC. Protein product: CASSLSLALEQFF.

The DNA of the CDR3 is TGTGCCAGCAGCCCGCGGGACAGGGGGCAACCAAACTATGGCTACACCTTC. Residues: CASSPRDRGQPNYGYTF. The J gene is TRBJ1-2, the V gene TRBV14; 12 bases are shared with TRBD1. This CDR3 comprises 17 residues. Germline V gene data show CDR1 as SGHDN and CDR2 as FVKESK. After removal of 4 bases from V and 2 bases from J, the junction contained 8 bases not matched to a gene.

The chain has TRBV6-6 and TRBJ2-2; a possible D gene is TRBD2 (5 bases). V was clipped by 6 bases and J by 0 bases, with 14 bases between them. CDR3 length equals 16 residues. Germline CDR1 reads MNHNY; CDR2 reads SVGAGI (reference sequence). The CDR3 loop reads CASSPWGVTNTGELFF. CDR3 DNA sequence: TGTGCCAGCAGCCCTTGGGGAGTAACGAACACCGGGGAGCTGTTTTTT.

This rearrangement joins TRBV4-2 to TRBJ1-2; D is unclear. CDR1 and CDR2 from the germline V gene are LGHNA and YNFKEQ. CDR3 length: 15 amino acids. V was cut by 4 bases and J by 1 base, with 13 bases left in between. This CDR3 reads CASSPGGTVNYGYTF. The CDR3 DNA reads as TGTGCCAGCAGCCCAGGAGGAACAGTTAACTATGGCTACACCTTC.